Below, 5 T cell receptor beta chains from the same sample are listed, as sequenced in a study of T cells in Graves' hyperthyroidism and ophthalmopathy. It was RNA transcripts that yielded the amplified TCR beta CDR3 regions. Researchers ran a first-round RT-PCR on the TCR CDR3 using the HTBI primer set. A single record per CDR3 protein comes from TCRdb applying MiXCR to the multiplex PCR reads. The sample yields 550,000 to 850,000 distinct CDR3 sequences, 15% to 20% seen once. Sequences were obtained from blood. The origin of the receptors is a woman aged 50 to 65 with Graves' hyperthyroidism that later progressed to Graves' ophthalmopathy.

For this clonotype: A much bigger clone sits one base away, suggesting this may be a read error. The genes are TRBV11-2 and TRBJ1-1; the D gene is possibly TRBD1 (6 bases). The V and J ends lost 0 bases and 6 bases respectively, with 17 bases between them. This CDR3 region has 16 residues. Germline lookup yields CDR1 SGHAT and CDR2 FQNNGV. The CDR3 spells CASSLDLRQDGSEAFF. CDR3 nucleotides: TGTGCCAGCAGCTTAGACCTCAGACAGGATGGCTCTGAAGCTTTCTTT.

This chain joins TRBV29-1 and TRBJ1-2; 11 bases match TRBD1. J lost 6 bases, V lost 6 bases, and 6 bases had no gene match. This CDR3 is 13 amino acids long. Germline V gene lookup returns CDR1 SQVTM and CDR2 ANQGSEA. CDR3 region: CSVPRTGGNGYTF. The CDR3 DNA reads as TGCAGCGTCCCCAGGACAGGGGGCAATGGCTACACCTTC.

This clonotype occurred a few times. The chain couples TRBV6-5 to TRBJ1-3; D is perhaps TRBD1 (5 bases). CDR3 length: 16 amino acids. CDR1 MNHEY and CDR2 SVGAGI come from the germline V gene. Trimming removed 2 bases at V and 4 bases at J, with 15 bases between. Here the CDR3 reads CASSYSRAEQGNTIYF. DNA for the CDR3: TGTGCCAGCAGTTACAGCAGGGCAGAACAAGGAAACACCATATATTTT.

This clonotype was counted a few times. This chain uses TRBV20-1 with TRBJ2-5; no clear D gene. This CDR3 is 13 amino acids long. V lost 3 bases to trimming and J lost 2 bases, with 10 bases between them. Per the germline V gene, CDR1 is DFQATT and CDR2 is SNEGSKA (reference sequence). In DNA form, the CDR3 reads TGCAGTGCTAGGTCTGGATGGCAAGAGACCCAGTACTTC. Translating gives CSARSGWQETQYF.

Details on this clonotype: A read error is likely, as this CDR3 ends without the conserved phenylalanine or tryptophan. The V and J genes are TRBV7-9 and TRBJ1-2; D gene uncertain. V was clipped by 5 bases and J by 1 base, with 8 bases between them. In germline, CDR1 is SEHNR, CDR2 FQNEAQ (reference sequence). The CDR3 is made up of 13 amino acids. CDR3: CASSHHLNYGYTS. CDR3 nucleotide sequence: TGTGCCAGCAGCCACCATCTTAACTATGGCTACACCTCC.